This TCR beta chain comes out of a study of T cell repertoires in cytomegalovirus infection. Study summary: The study used recently identified HLA-C-restricted and well-studied HLA-B-restricted CMV epitopes. Indications came from public TCR beta signatures; they pointed to CMV infection and to a matching HLA type.

The study's findings and limits: Identification of carriers of CMV plus the relevant HLA was achieved through cumulative public TCR beta family frequency. Dominating the ex vivo response were HLA-C-restricted CMV-specific TCR beta clonotypes.

Each CDR3 protein is one row after TCRdb ran MiXCR on the reads. The table lists approximately 150,000 distinct CDR3 sequences, 20% to 25% of them singletons. Points on this clonotype: Its antigen is undetermined.

The V end lost 2 bases, the J end lost 5 bases, and 24 bases lay between the germline ends. The germline V gene has CDR1 MNHNS and CDR2 SASEGT. The CDR3 spans 19 residues. The TCR was taken from a human donor in good health (CMV status not recorded). Some clones in this sample may be carry-over from other donors' samples. V gene TRBV6-1 combines with J gene TRBJ1-4, with D maybe TRBD1 (6 bases). This specimen consisted of CD8+ T cells from cultured PBMCs, obtained from culture after CMV antigen stimulation. CDR3 bases: TGTGCCAGCAGTGAAACCCCTACCGGGGGCCTCGCGGCAAATGAAAAACTGTTTTTT. Translated: CASSETPTGGLAANEKLFF.